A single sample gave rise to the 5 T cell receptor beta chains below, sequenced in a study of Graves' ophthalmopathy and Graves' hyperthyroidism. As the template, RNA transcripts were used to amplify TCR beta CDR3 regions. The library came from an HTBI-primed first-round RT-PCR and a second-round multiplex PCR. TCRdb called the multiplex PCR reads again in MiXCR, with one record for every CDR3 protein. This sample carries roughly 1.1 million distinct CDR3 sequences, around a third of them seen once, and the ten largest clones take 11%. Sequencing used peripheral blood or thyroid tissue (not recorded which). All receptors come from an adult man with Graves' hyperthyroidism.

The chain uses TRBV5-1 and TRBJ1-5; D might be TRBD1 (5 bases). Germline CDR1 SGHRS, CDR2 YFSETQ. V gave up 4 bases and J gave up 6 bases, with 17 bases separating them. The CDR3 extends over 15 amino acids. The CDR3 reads CASSPELAGGQPQHF. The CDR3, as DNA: TGCGCCAGCAGCCCTGAACTAGCGGGGGGTCAGCCCCAGCATTTT.

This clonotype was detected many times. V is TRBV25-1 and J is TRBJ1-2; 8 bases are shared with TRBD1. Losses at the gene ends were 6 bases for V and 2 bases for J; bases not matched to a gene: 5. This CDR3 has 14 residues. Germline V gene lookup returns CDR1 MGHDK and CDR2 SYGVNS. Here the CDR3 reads CASRQGEGNYGYTF. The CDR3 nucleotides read TGTGCCAGCAGACAGGGGGAGGGAAACTATGGCTACACCTTC.

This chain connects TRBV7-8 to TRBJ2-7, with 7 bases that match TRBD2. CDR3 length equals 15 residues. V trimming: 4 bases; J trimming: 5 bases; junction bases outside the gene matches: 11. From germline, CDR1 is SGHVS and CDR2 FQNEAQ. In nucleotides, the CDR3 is TGTGCCAGCAGCTCCGGGGAGGGCAGGGTCCACGAGCAGTACTTC. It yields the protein CASSSGEGRVHEQYF.

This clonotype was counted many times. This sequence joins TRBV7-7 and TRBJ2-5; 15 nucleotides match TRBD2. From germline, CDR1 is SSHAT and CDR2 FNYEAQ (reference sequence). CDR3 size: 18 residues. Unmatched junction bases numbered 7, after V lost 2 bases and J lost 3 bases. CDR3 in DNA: TGTGCCAGCAGCTTATCTGGACTAGCGGGAGGGCCGGAAGAGACCCAGTACTTC. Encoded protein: CASSLSGLAGGPEETQYF.

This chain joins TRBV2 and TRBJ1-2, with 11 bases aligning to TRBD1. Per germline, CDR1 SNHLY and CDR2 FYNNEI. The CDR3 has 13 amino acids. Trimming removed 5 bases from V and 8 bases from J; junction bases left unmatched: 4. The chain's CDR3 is CASSRTGGFGYTF. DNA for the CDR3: TGTGCCAGCAGTCGGACAGGGGGCTTCGGCTACACCTTC.